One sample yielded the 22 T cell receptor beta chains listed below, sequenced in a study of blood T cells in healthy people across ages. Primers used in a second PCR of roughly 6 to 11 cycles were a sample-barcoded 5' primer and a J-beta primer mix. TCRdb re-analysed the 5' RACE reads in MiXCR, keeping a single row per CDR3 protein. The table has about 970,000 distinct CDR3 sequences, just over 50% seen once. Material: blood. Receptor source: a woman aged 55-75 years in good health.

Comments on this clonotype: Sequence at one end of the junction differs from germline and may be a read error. DNA for the CDR3: TGTGCCGGCAGTTACTCGGGGACAGGTGGTGGAGAGACCCAGTACTTC. Protein product: CAGSYSGTGGGETQYF. The V and J genes are TRBV6-6 and TRBJ2-5, with 8 bases that match TRBD1. Germline CDR1 and CDR2: MNHNY and SVGAGI (reference sequence). This CDR3 has 16 amino acids.

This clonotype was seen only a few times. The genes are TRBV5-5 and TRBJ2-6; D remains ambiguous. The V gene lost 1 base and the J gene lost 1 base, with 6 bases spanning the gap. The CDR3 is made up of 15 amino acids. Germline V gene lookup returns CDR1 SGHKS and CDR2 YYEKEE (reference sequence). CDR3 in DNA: TGTGCCAGCAGCTTGAGTGAATCTGGGGCCAACGTCCTGACTTTC. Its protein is CASSLSESGANVLTF.

Written as DNA, the CDR3 is TGTGCCAGCAGCTTAAGTTTGGCGGGAGTTGCCTACAATGAGCAGTTCTTC. The encoded protein is CASSLSLAGVAYNEQFF. The V call is TRBV7-9, the J call TRBJ2-1; 7 bases line up with TRBD2. The germline CDR1 and CDR2 sequences are SEHNR and FQNEAQ (reference sequence). There are 17 residues in the CDR3. The V gene end was trimmed by 2 bases and the J gene end by 2 bases; junction bases not matched to a gene: 9.

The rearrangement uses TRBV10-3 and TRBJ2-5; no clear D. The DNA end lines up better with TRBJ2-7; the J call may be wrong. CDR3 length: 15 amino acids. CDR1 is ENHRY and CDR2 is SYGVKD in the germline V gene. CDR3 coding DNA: TGTGCCATCAGTGAGCACGGAGAACTGGCCTACGAGCAGTACTTC. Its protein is CAISEHGELAYEQYF.

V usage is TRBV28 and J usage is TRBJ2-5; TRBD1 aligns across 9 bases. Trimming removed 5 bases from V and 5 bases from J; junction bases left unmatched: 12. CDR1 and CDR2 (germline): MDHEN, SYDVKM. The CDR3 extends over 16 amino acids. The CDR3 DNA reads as TGTGCCAGCAGTAATTCCGGGACAGGGAGATCGGAGACCCAGTACTTC. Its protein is CASSNSGTGRSETQYF.

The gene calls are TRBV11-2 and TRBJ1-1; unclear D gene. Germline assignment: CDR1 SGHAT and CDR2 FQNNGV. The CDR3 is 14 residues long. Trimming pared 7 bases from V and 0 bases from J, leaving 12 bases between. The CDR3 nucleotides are TGTGCCAGCATCAACGGGATTATGAACACTGAAGCTTTCTTT. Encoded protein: CASINGIMNTEAFF. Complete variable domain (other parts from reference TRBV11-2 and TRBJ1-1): EAGVAQSPRYKIIEKRQSVAFWCNPISGHATLYWYQQILGQGPKLLIQFQNNGVVDDSQLPKDRFSAERLKGVDSTLKIQPAKLEDSAVYLCASINGIMNTEAFFGQGTRLTVV.

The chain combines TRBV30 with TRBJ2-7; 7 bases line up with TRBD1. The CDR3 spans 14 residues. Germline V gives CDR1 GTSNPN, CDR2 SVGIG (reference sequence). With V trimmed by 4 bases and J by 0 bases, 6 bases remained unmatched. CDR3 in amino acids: CAWNRDSYSYEQYF. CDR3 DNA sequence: TGTGCCTGGAACCGGGACAGCTACTCCTACGAGCAGTACTTC.

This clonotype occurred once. The CDR3: CASSWVGIGGYTF. For the CDR3, the DNA is TGTGCCAGCAGCTGGGTAGGGATCGGCGGCTACACCTTC. This sequence joins TRBV5-5 and TRBJ1-2, with unresolved D. The CDR3 spans 13 residues. Germline V gene sequence: CDR1 SGHKS, CDR2 YYEKEE (reference sequence). Trimming cost V 3 bases and J 8 bases, with 14 bases left between them. Full variable domain (remainder filled in from reference TRBV5-5 and TRBJ1-2): DAGVTQSPTHLIKTRGQQVTLRCSPISGHKSVSWYQQVLGQGPQFIFQYYEKEERGRGNFPDRFSARQFPNYSSELNVNALLLGDSALYLCASSWVGIGGYTFGSGTRLTVV.

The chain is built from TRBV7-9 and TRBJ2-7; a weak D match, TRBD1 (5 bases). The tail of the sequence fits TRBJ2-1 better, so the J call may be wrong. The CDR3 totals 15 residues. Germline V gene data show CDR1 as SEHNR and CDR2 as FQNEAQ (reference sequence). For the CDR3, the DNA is TGTGCCAGCAGCAAGACAGCTGACACCTACAATGAGCAGTTCTTC. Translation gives CASSKTADTYNEQFF.

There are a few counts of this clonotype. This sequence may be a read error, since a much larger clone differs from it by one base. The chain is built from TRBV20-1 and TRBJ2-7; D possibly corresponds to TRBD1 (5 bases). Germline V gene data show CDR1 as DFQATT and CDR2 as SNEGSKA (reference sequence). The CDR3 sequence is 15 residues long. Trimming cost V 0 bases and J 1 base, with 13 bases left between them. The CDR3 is CSARDVGDSSYEQYF. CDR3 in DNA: TGCAGTGCTAGAGATGTAGGAGACAGTTCCTACGAGCAGTACTTC.

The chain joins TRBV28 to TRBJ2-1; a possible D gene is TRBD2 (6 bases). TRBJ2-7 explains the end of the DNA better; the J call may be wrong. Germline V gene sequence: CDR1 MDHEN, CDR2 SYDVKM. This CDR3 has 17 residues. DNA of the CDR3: TGTGCCAGCAGTTCCCCCTCTGGCGGGATCTCCTACAATGAGCAGTACTTC. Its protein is CASSSPSGGISYNEQYF.

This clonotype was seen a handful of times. The CDR3 DNA sequence: TGTGCCAGCAGCTTCGGGGAGGGCTACACCTTC. The encoded protein is CASSFGEGYTF. The chain links TRBV11-3 to TRBJ1-2; D remains unclear. Germline assignment: CDR1 SGHNT and CDR2 YENEEA. This CDR3 contains 11 residues. The V gene lost 3 bases and the J gene lost 8 bases, with 7 bases spanning the gap.

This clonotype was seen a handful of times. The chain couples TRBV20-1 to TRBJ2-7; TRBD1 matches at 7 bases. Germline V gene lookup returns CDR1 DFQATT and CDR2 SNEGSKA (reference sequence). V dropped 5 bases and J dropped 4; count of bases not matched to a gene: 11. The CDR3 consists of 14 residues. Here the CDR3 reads CSARDSRTIYEQYF. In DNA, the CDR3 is TGCAGTGCTCGGGACAGCCGGACCATTTACGAGCAGTACTTC.

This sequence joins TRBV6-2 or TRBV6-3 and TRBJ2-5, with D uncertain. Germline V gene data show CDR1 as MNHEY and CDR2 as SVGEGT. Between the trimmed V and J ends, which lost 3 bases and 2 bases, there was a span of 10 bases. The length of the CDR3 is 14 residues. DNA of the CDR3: TGTGCCAGCAGTTATGCAGGCCCTCAAGAGACCCAGTACTTC. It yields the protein CASSYAGPQETQYF.

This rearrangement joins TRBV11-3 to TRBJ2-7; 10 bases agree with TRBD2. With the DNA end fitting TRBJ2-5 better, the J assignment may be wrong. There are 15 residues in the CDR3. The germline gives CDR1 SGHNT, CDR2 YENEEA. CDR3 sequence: CASSVGTSEKETQYF. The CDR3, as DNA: TGTGCCAGCAGCGTCGGGACTAGCGAAAAAGAGACCCAGTACTTC.

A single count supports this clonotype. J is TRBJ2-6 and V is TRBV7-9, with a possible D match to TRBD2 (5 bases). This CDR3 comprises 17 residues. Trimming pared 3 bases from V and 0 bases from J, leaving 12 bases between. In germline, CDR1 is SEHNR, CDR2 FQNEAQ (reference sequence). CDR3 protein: CASSLGYRGSGANVLTF. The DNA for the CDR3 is TGTGCCAGCAGCTTGGGGTACCGGGGCTCTGGGGCCAACGTCCTGACTTTC.

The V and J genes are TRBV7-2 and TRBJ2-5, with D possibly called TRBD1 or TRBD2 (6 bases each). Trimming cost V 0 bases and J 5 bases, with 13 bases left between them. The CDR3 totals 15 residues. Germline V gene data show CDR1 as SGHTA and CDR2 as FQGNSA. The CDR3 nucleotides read TGTGCCAGCAGCTTAGCGACGGGGGCCGTGGAGACCCAGTACTTC. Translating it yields CASSLATGAVETQYF.

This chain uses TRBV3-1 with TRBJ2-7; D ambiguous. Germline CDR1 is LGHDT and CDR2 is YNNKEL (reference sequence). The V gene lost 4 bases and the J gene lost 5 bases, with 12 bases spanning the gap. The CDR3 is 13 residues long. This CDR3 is CASSPRLLDEQYF. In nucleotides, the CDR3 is TGTGCCAGCAGCCCCCGACTCTTGGACGAGCAGTACTTC.

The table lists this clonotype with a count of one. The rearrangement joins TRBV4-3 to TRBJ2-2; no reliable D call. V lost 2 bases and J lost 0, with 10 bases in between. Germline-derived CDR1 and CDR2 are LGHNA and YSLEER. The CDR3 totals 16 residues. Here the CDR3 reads CASSQQTGANTGELFF. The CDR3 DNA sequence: TGCGCCAGCAGCCAACAAACCGGAGCGAACACCGGGGAGCTGTTTTTT.

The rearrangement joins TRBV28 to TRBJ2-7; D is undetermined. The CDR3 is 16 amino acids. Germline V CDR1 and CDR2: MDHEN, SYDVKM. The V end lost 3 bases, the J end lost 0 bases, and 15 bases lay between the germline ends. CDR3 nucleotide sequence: TGTGCCAGCAGTTTCTTAGTCGGGCTTGTCTCCTACGAGCAGTACTTC. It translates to CASSFLVGLVSYEQYF.

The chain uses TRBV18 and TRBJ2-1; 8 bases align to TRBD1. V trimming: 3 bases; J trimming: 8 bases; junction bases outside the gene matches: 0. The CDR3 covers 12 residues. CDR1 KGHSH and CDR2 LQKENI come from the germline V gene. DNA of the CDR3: TGTGCCAGCTCACCGACAGGGGATGAGCAGTTCTTC. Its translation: CASSPTGDEQFF.

The CDR3 region has the DNA TGTGCCAGCAGTTACTCACCTAGCGGGGGTCAGACCCAGTACTTC. Translated: CASSYSPSGGQTQYF. The rearrangement links TRBV6-2 or TRBV6-3 to TRBJ2-5; TRBD2 matches at 10 bases. The V segment lost 0 bases and the J segment 6 bases; nucleotides outside the gene matches: 4. Germline CDR1 reads MNHEY; CDR2 reads SVGEGT. The CDR3 runs 15 residues.